These T cell receptor beta chains were read from a single sample in a study of CD8 T cells in ankylosing spondylitis. TCRdb independently ran MiXCR on the 5' RACE reads; one entry per CDR3 protein. The sample has roughly 400,000 distinct CDR3 sequences; under 25% are singletons. Sequencing used blood, either unsorted or a sorted T cell fraction (not recorded which). The source of these receptors is a male donor with ankylosing spondylitis. Each CDR3 is given with its conserved first and last residue. The D gene is left open where the match is weak. Some rows have no size entry. The others give once, few or many, or a class for an expanded clone.

>TRBJ2-1|-|TRBD1|TRBV20-1
TGCAGTGCTAGAGCGGACAGGGGGAGTTTTAGCTCCTACAATGAGCAGTTCTTC
CSARADRGSFSSYNEQFF
>TRBJ2-1|-|-|TRBV20-1
TGCAGTGCTAGACAGAATGAGCAGTTCTTC
CSARQNEQFF
>TRBJ2-4|-|-|TRBV4-1
TGCGCCAGCAGCCAAGATCTTCGATCTCTAGCCAAAAACATTCAGTACTTC
CASSQDLRSLAKNIQYF
>TRBJ2-1|-|-|TRBV7-7
TGTGCCAGCAGCCCCCGGGGGACAACCTCCTACAATGAGCAGTTCTTC
CASSPRGTTSYNEQFF
>TRBJ2-3|-|TRBD2|TRBV6-5
TGTGCCAGCAGTTCGGCCGGGACTAGCGGTACAGATACGCAGTATTTT
CASSSAGTSGTDTQYF
>TRBJ2-3|few|TRBD2|TRBV14
TGTGCCAGCAGCCCCTTAGCGGGAAAGGGCACAGATACGCAGTATTTT
CASSPLAGKGTDTQYF
>TRBJ2-1|few|-|TRBV20-1
TGCAGTGCTCCCCCCGGGGGCTCCTACAATGAGCAGTTCTTC
CSAPPGGSYNEQFF
>TRBJ1-2|few|-|TRBV29-1
TGCAGCGTTGATGAAACAGGGTCTGGCTATGGCTACACCTTC
CSVDETGSGYGYTF
>TRBJ2-7|few|TRBD2|TRBV27
TGTGCCAGCAGTTTTCGTCGGACTAGCGGGACTAGCTCCTACGAGCAGTACTTC
CASSFRRTSGTSSYEQYF
>TRBJ2-5|-|-|TRBV7-2
TGTGCCAGCAGCTTCTTCGTAACAGCTTACCAAGAGACCCAGTACTTC
CASSFFVTAYQETQYF
>TRBJ1-5|-|TRBD1|TRBV10-3
TGTGCCATCAGCAAGGGGGGACAGGGGGACAATCAGCCCCAGCATTTT
CAISKGGQGDNQPQHF
>TRBJ2-2|-|-|TRBV2
TGTGCCAGCCGGGCGACAGAGTCACCCGGGGAGCTGTTTTTT
CASRATESPGELFF
>TRBJ2-1|few|-|TRBV7-6
TGTGCCAGCAGTCTAGGGGGGGGACCCCCGGGCAGAGAGCAGTTCTTC
CASSLGGGPPGREQFF
>TRBJ1-4|few|-|TRBV7-9
TGTGCCACCCTTAAGGCACCTAATGAAAAACTGTTTTTT
CATLKAPNEKLFF
>TRBJ2-7|-|-|TRBV5-1
TGCGCCAGCAGCTTGAAGGGGCAGGACTACGAGCAGTACTTC
CASSLKGQDYEQYF
>TRBJ1-6|-|-|TRBV15
TGTGCCACCAGCACGGATCGGGGGGGGAGGGATAATTCACCCCTCCACTTT
CATSTDRGGRDNSPLHF
>TRBJ2-1|few|TRBD1|TRBV28
TGTGCCAGCAGGACAGGGGGGGGTAACAATGAGCAGTTCTTC
CASRTGGGNNEQFF
>TRBJ2-1|few|-|TRBV6-5
TGTGCCAGCAGTTACCTAGGGACGGACAATGAGCAGTTCTTC
CASSYLGTDNEQFF
>TRBJ1-5|-|-|TRBV5-1
TGCGCCAGCAGCTTGGAGGCCAGGGTCAGCAATCAGCCCCAGCATTTT
CASSLEARVSNQPQHF
>TRBJ2-7|-|-|TRBV4-3
TGCGCCAGCAGCCGACTACAGGGATTGGGCGAGCAGTACTTC
CASSRLQGLGEQYF
>TRBJ2-1|-|TRBD1|TRBV5-1
TGCGCCAGCAGCTCGGGACAGGGCAACTACAATGAGCAGTTCTTC
CASSSGQGNYNEQFF
>TRBJ2-7|-|TRBD2|TRBV7-2
TGTGCCAGCAGCTTCACGGCGGGAGGTGGGTACGAGCAGTACTTC
CASSFTAGGGYEQYF
>TRBJ2-7|few|-|TRBV7-9
TGTGCCAGCCCCCCACGGAACATAACTTCCTACGAGCAGTACTTC
CASPPRNITSYEQYF
>TRBJ2-3|few|TRBD2|TRBV10-3
TGTGCCATCAGCGAGTCCACTAGCGGGTTACATACGCAGTATTTT
CAISESTSGLHTQYF
>TRBJ1-5|few|-|TRBV10-2
TGCGCCAGCAGTGTGGGGTGGGGCGGTCAGCCCCAGCATTTT
CASSVGWGGQPQHF
>TRBJ2-1|-|TRBD1|TRBV19
TGTGCCAGTAGTAGGGACAGGGCGTTCCCGCAGTTCTTC
CASSRDRAFPQFF
>TRBJ1-1|-|-|TRBV7-9
TGTGCCAGCAGCTTCCAGGGTTCGACTGAAGCTTTCTTT
CASSFQGSTEAFF
>TRBJ2-1|-|-|TRBV5-1
TGCGCCAGCAGCAACGCTGGTGGGGACCCCCACAATGAGCAGTTCTTC
CASSNAGGDPHNEQFF
>TRBJ2-1|few|TRBD2|TRBV7-9
TGTGCCAGCAGCGTAGGGACTAGCGGGAGGGCCTATGAGCAGTTCTTC
CASSVGTSGRAYEQFF
>TRBJ2-2|-|-|TRBV4-2
TGTGCCAGCAGCTCAACTCGGGCGATGGGAGCGAACACCGGGGAGCTGTTTTTT
CASSSTRAMGANTGELFF
>TRBJ2-2|few|TRBD1|TRBV20-1
TGCAGTGTTCTTCCGGGACAGGGTGCCGGGGAGCTGTTTTTT
CSVLPGQGAGELFF
>TRBJ1-5|-|-|TRBV12-3/TRBV12-4
TGTGCCAGCAGTATCCACGGGGACCTGCGCAATCAGCCCCAGCATTTT
CASSIHGDLRNQPQHF
>TRBJ1-3|-|TRBD1|TRBV4-2
TGTGCCAGCAGCCAATCCTCGATCAGACAGGGTATTGGAAACACCATATATTTT
CASSQSSIRQGIGNTIYF